This T cell receptor beta chain comes out of a study of blood T cells in healthy people across ages. Germline V gene sequence: CDR1 SQVTM, CDR2 ANQGSEA. Trimming pared 6 bases from V and 7 bases from J, leaving 22 bases between. This CDR3 has 15 residues. With a J-beta primer mix and a sample-barcoded 5' primer, a second PCR ran roughly 6 to 12 cycles. Paired-end reads containing CDR3 totaled no fewer than 3 million for each sample. MiXCR, run by TCRdb on the 5' RACE reads, gives a single entry per CDR3 protein. The table records 1.8 million or so distinct CDR3 sequences, 39% of them present only once.

The rearrangement uses TRBV29-1 and TRBJ2-1, with D tentatively TRBD2 (6 bases). Sequenced material: blood. This TCR was sampled from a human donor in good health. The CDR3 sequence is CSVATSGGARNEQFF. CDR3 DNA: TGCAGCGTAGCCACCAGCGGAGGGGCCCGGAATGAGCAGTTCTTC.